These 20 T cell receptor beta chains were all obtained from the same sample, sequenced in a study of blood T cell repertoires in COVID-19. Clones were read by immunoSEQ multiplex PCR, and TCRdb kept only the in-frame ones, dropping some. Seen here are around 57,000 clones, 75% to 90% observed once, and the top ten hold 20% to 25%. Sequenced: peripheral blood. These receptor sequences come from an elderly woman with COVID-19, enrolled during active disease.

The chain combines TRBV19 with TRBJ1-2; D not certain. The CDR3 sequence is 14 residues long. CDR1 and CDR2 from the germline V gene are LNHDA and SQIVND (reference sequence). The V end lost 6 bases, the J end lost 8 bases, and 19 bases lay between the germline ends. The CDR3 spells CASSLGGAAGGYTF. The CDR3, as DNA: TGTGCCAGTAGCCTCGGAGGAGCCGCGGGAGGCTACACCTTC.

The V and J genes are TRBV11-2 and TRBJ2-7; 8 nucleotides match TRBD2. Looked up from germline, CDR1 is SGHAT and CDR2 is FQNNGV. With V trimmed by 5 bases and J by 3 bases, 9 bases remained unmatched. The CDR3 consists of 15 residues. Written as DNA, the CDR3 is TGTGCCAGCAGCACAAGCGGGGGACACCTCTACGAGCAGTACTTC. It translates to CASSTSGGHLYEQYF. The variable domain in full, completed from reference TRBV11-2 and TRBJ2-7, reads EAGVAQSPRYKIIEKRQSVAFWCNPISGHATLYWYQQILGQGPKLLIQFQNNGVVDDSQLPKDRFSAERLKGVDSTLKIQPAKLEDSAVYLCASSTSGGHLYEQYFGPGTRLTVT.

This chain links TRBV29-1 with TRBJ1-2, with D hard to call. This CDR3 contains 13 residues. CDR1 SQVTM and CDR2 ANQGSEA come from the germline V gene. The V gene lost 3 bases and the J gene lost 1 base, with 9 bases spanning the gap. The CDR3 sequence is CSVDRRNNYGYTF. The CDR3 DNA follows: TGCAGCGTTGATAGGCGGAATAACTATGGCTACACCTTC.

V usage is TRBV2 and J usage is TRBJ1-2; 7 positions match TRBD1. CDR3 length: 13 amino acids. After removal of 8 bases from V and 7 bases from J, the junction contained 10 bases not matched to a gene. CDR1 is SNHLY and CDR2 is FYNNEI in the germline V gene. The CDR3 bases are TGTGCCAGCTGCGGCAGCCCAGGGGGTGGCTACACCTTC. Its protein product is CASCGSPGGGYTF.

This clone showed up just once. This chain joins TRBV15 and TRBJ1-2; D gene ambiguous. Trimming cost V 0 bases and J 5 bases, with 16 bases left between them. CDR3 length equals 16 residues. Germline V gene sequence: CDR1 LNHNV, CDR2 YYDKDF (reference sequence). The CDR3 DNA sequence: TGTGCCACCAGCAGAGAATTGGTTTCTTCGAGGTATGGCTACACCTTC. Protein sequence: CATSRELVSSRYGYTF. The full variable domain, in which reference TRBV15 and TRBJ1-2 provide the parts outside the CDR3, is DAMVIQNPRYQVTQFGKPVTLSCSQTLNHNVMYWYQQKSSQAPKLLFHYYDKDFNNEADTPDNFQSRRPNTSFCFLDIRSPGLGDTAMYLCATSRELVSSRYGYTFGSGTRLTVV.

There are a few counts of this clone. The chain uses TRBV5-1 and TRBJ1-6; D remains unclear. The CDR3 length is 15 residues. V lost 1 base and J 6 bases, leaving 11 bases between the germline ends. Germline lookup yields CDR1 SGHRS and CDR2 YFSETQ. This chain's CDR3 is CASSLKSRLNSPLHF. CDR3 coding DNA: TGCGCCAGCAGCTTGAAATCCAGGCTTAATTCACCCCTCCACTTT.

The chain joins TRBV18 to TRBJ2-2; TRBD1 matches 7 bases. The CDR3 runs 14 residues. The germline CDR1 and CDR2 sequences are KGHSH and LQKENI. The junction had 6 bases not matched to a gene; V was cut back by 5 bases and J by 6 bases. The CDR3 nucleotides are TGTGCCAGCTCAAGAGACAGGGATGCCGGGGAGCTGTTTTTT. Its translation: CASSRDRDAGELFF.

CDR3 coding DNA: TGTGCCAGCAGCTGGATCCCGGGACAGCAAGAGACCCAGTACTTC. Translated: CASSWIPGQQETQYF. The chain links TRBV5-6 to TRBJ2-5; TRBD1 aligns across 7 bases. The CDR3 sequence is 15 residues long. Germline trimming cut 3 bases from V and 2 bases from J; bases unmatched to any gene: 7. Germline V gene data show CDR1 as SGHDT and CDR2 as YYEEEE.

About this clone: At one end, the junction sequence differs from germline, possibly due to a read error. The V call is TRBV25-1, the J call TRBJ2-1, with 10 bases fitting TRBD2. The germline V gene has CDR1 MGHDK and CDR2 SYGVNS. This CDR3 has 14 residues. The CDR3 DNA reads as TGTGCCAGCCGTGAAGCGGGGGGGGACAATGAGCAGTTCTTC. Translated, it gives CASREAGGDNEQFF. Combining the CDR3 with reference TRBV25-1 and TRBJ2-1 gives the whole variable domain EADIYQTPRYLVIGTGKKITLECSQTMGHDKMYWYQQDPGMELHLIHYSYGVNSTEKGDLSSESTVSRIRTEHFPLTLESARPSHTSQYLCASREAGGDNEQFFGPGTRLTVL.

The gene calls are TRBV14 and TRBJ1-4, with D tentatively TRBD1 (5 bases). Germline V lookup: CDR1 SGHDN, CDR2 FVKESK. Trimming shortened V by 2 bases and J by 8 bases, and 15 bases separated the two germline ends. CDR3 length: 15 residues. The CDR3 nucleotides are TGTGCCAGCAGCCAATGGGGCCTCGCCGGGGAAAAACTGTTTTTT. The encoded protein is CASSQWGLAGEKLFF.

This chain connects TRBV6-1 to TRBJ1-4; the D gene is possibly TRBD1 (6 bases). Germline V gene sequence: CDR1 MNHNS, CDR2 SASEGT. Trimming cost V 2 bases and J 0 bases, with 10 bases left between them. The CDR3 is 16 amino acids. The CDR3 DNA follows: TGTGCCAGCAGTGAACGCGCAGGGGCAACTAATGAAAAACTGTTTTTT. It translates to CASSERAGATNEKLFF.

This clone was seen only once. V gene TRBV27 combines with J gene TRBJ1-2, with 7 bases aligning to TRBD1. V lost 1 base to trimming and J lost 7 bases; unmatched junction nucleotides: 15. Germline CDR1 reads MNHEY; CDR2 reads SMNVEV (reference sequence). This CDR3 has 17 residues. In DNA form, the CDR3 reads TGTGCCAGCAGTTTATTGACCACCGGGACAGCCTCCCGTGGCTACACCTTC. Translating it yields CASSLLTTGTASRGYTF.

In this sample, this clone is medium-sized. The chain recombines TRBV7-3 with TRBJ2-7; D may be TRBD2 (6 bases). The CDR3 spans 15 residues. Germline V gene data show CDR1 as SGHTA and CDR2 as FQGTGA. V was shortened by 5 bases and J by 3 bases, with 17 bases between the two germline ends. The CDR3 DNA follows: TGTGCCAGCAGCCCCTCGGGGCGGGGAGACTACGAGCAGTACTTC. Its translation: CASSPSGRGDYEQYF. Full variable domain (outside the CDR3, taken from reference TRBV7-3 and TRBJ2-7): GAGVSQTPSNKVTEKGKYVELRCDPISGHTALYWYRQSLGQGPEFLIYFQGTGAADDSGLPNDRFFAVRPEGSVSTLKIQRTERGDSAVYLCASSPSGRGDYEQYFGPGTRLTVT.

The rearrangement uses TRBV30 and TRBJ1-6; D gene unclear. Germline values: CDR1 GTSNPN, CDR2 SVGIG (reference sequence). The CDR3 sequence is 14 residues long. V gave up 0 bases and J gave up 3 bases, with 6 bases separating them. DNA of the CDR3: TGTGCCTGGAGTGTCTCAGTCTATAATTCACCCCTCCACTTT. It translates to CAWSVSVYNSPLHF.

This sequence joins TRBV7-2 and TRBJ2-3; 9 bases match TRBD2. Germline-derived CDR1 and CDR2 are SGHTA and FQGNSA. Germline trimming cut 5 bases from V and 8 bases from J; bases unmatched to any gene: 11. This CDR3 has 15 amino acids. The CDR3 is CASSAGSGGLRTQYF. As DNA, the CDR3 is TGTGCCAGCAGCGCTGGTAGCGGGGGCCTCCGTACGCAGTATTTT.

The gene calls are TRBV4-1 and TRBJ1-4, with no clear D. The CDR3 spans 16 residues. Trimming took 1 base from V and 5 from J, leaving 14 bases between them. CDR1 and CDR2 (germline): MGHRA, YSYEKL. The CDR3 loop is CASSQVTVGWNEKLFF. For the CDR3, the DNA is TGCGCCAGCAGCCAAGTCACAGTAGGATGGAATGAAAAACTGTTTTTT.

The rearrangement links TRBV5-1 to TRBJ2-3, with D maybe TRBD2 (5 bases). CDR3 length equals 15 residues. V was pared by 6 bases and J by 10 bases, with 24 bases between. Germline CDR1 reads SGHRS; CDR2 reads YFSETQ. The CDR3 DNA reads as TGCGCCAGCAACTTCGGGTCGAGCGCCCCCGGGGCGCAGTATTTT. It yields the protein CASNFGSSAPGAQYF. The full variable domain, in which reference TRBV5-1 and TRBJ2-3 provide the parts outside the CDR3, is KAGVTQTPRYLIKTRGQQVTLSCSPISGHRSVSWYQQTPGQGLQFLFEYFSETQRNKGNFPGRFSGRQFSNSRSEMNVSTLELGDSALYLCASNFGSSAPGAQYFGPGTRLTVL.

V is TRBV6-1 and J is TRBJ1-5; D gene ambiguous. Germline-derived CDR1 and CDR2 are MNHNS and SASEGT. The V and J ends lost 3 bases and 4 bases respectively, with 13 bases between them. The CDR3 runs 15 residues. The DNA of the CDR3 is TGTGCCAGCAGTGACGACGGGTTACGGAATCAGCCCCAGCATTTT. Translated, it gives CASSDDGLRNQPQHF.

This sequence joins TRBV5-1 and TRBJ2-3, with 8 bases aligning to TRBD1. The CDR3 is 14 residues long. Trimming at V came to 6 bases and at J to 2 bases, leaving 5 bases not matched to a gene. CDR1 and CDR2 (germline): SGHRS, YFSETQ. This chain's CDR3 is CASNPGQDTDTQYF. CDR3 bases: TGCGCCAGCAATCCGGGACAGGACACAGATACGCAGTATTTT.

The rearrangement links TRBV18 to TRBJ2-2; D possibly corresponds to TRBD2 (6 bases). This CDR3 spans 14 amino acids. Germline loops: CDR1 KGHSH, CDR2 LQKENI. V lost 3 bases, J lost 5 bases, and 10 bases lay in between. The CDR3 coding sequence is TGTGCCAGCTCACCGCCGGCGGGGACCGGGGAGCTGTTTTTT. Encoded protein: CASSPPAGTGELFF.